This paragraph covers one T cell receptor beta chain sequence. The time point denotes: patch test 1, 2 weeks after DPC sensitization. Indicated treatment: therapeutic diphenylcyclopropenone sensitization with weekly scalp DPC. The CDR3 is 14 residues long. J was trimmed by 3 bases and V by 6 bases; bases with no gene match: 5. CDR1 is DFQATT, CDR2 SNEGSKA, per germline (reference sequence). The data originate from a study of human T cells and chemical hapten exposure. TCRdb fed the RACE reads into MiXCR, producing one record per CDR3 protein. The table shows fewer than 500,000 distinct CDR3 sequences, with approximately 5.1% occurring only once.

The source of this sequence is a woman aged 45-60 years with alopecia areata. Some clones in this sample may be carry-over from other donors' samples. The V gene is TRBV20-1, the J gene TRBJ2-3; 11 bases map to TRBD1. The sequences come from whole blood, collected in connection with sensitization to the hapten diphenylcyclopropenone (DPC). This chain's CDR3 is CSAPDRGRTDTQYF. CDR3 DNA: TGCAGTGCCCCGGACAGGGGGCGGACAGATACGCAGTATTTT.